The source of this T cell receptor (beta chain) is a study of CD8 T cells in ankylosing spondylitis (dated by TCRdb to about 2017). Concerning the study at large: T cell receptor beta repertoires were profiled in healthy donors and ankylosing spondylitis patients so that disease-linked TCR variants could be found. The full study cohort comprised around 23 ankylosing spondylitis patients and some 110 healthy donors. Peripheral blood samples were taken, and synovial fluid was additionally collected from ankylosing spondylitis patients. Here is what the overall study found, with its caveats: The disease-linked clones had a CD8+ phenotype and were found at relatively low frequencies in peripheral blood. Some TCR beta motif variants had previously been reported in synovial fluid and blood of reactive arthritis patients, which suggested common disease-initiation mechanisms. The disease-linked clones were reported to be significantly enriched in matched synovial fluid samples from ankylosing spondylitis patients. A TCR beta motif of several highly homologous amino acid variants appeared characteristic of blood from ankylosing spondylitis patients.

Inclusive of the bounding cysteine and phenylalanine, the CDR3 is 15 residues long. CDR3 DNA only is kept here, 45 bases in frame from base 1. The germline V gene encodes CDR1 MDHEN and CDR2 SYDVKM. Germline trimming: 6 bases from V, 9 bases from J; junction bases outside gene matches: 11. This clonotype was recorded a few times. Its cognate antigen has yet to be identified. The sample holds no much larger clone one base away, and base qualities are not on file. Sequenced using an Illumina HiSeq 2500. Quantitative 5'-RACE with molecular barcodes was the method used to prepare the TCR beta libraries. The source study handled its data this way. Disease-linked TCR variants were identified with a new computational method built on a probabilistic model of VDJ rearrangement. The raw public data were reprocessed by TCRdb itself: fastp quality trimming at Q25, MiXCR clonotype calling, in-frame beta chains only. Rows with one shared CDR3 protein collapse into an entry with the most common genes and DNA. TCRdb's processing, not the authors', yielded these V and J calls. In all, the sample holds 400,000 to 450,000 distinct CDR3 sequences, and 15% to 20% of those were seen once. Just over 1% of the sample lies in the top ten.

The rearranged segments are TRBV28 and TRBJ2-1; the junction holds 10 bases that match TRBD2. This clonotype was sampled from a male donor with ankylosing spondylitis. The sequenced sample consisted of blood, either unsorted or a sorted T cell fraction (not recorded which). CDR3 sequence: CASSPPSGSMIEQFF. The DNA is as follows: TGTGCCAGCAGCCCACCTAGCGGGAGCATGATTGAGCAGTTCTTC.